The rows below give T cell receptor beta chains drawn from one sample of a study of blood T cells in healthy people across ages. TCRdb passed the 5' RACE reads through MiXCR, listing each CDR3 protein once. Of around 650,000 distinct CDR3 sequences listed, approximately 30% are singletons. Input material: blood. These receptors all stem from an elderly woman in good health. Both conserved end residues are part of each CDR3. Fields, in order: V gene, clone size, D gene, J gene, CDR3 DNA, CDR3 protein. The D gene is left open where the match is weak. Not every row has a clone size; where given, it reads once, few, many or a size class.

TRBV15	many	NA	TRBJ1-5	TGTGCCACCAGGAATTCCTACAGGGACGATGACAATCAGCCCCAGCATTTT	CATRNSYRDDDNQPQHF
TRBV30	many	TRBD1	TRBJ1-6	TGTGCCTGGTCGGGACAGCCTAATTCACCCCTCCACTTT	CAWSGQPNSPLHF
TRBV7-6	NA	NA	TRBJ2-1	TGTGCCAGCAGCATGGGCCGAAATGAGCAGTTCTTC	CASSMGRNEQFF
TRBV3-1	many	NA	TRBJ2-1	TGTGCCAGCAGCACCACTAAGAATGAGCAGTTCTTC	CASSTTKNEQFF
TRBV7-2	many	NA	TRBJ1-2	TGTGCCAGCAACCCGCCCGGGGTGACGAGCGGCTACACCTTC	CASNPPGVTSGYTF
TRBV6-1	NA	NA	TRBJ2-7	TGTACCAGCAGAACCCCCGGACAGTACTCCTACGAGCAGTACTTC	CTSRTPGQYSYEQYF
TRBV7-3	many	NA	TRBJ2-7	TGTGCCAGCAGCTTATCGGCCAAGTACGAGCAGTACTTC	CASSLSAKYEQYF
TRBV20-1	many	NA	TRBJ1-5	TGCAGTGCTAGAGAACCGAGAATGAGCAATCAGCCCCAGCATTTT	CSAREPRMSNQPQHF
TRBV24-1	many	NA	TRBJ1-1	TGTGCCACCAGGGAAGGGAGTTCGGACACTGAAGCTTTCTTT	CATREGSSDTEAFF
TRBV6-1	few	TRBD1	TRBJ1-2	TGTGCCAGCAGTGGAAAGACAGGGGGCGCGGGTGGCTACACCTTC	CASSGKTGGAGGYTF
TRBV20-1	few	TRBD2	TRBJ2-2	TGCAGTGCTAGTACGCTAGCGGGGCGTCGGGGCACCGGGGAGCTGTTTTTT	CSASTLAGRRGTGELFF
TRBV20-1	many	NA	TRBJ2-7	TGCAGTGCTAGAGTCTTGGCTTACGAGCAGTACTTC	CSARVLAYEQYF
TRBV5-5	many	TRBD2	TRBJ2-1	TGTGCCAGCACTCTAGCGGCCTACTACAATGAGCAGTTCTTC	CASTLAAYYNEQFF
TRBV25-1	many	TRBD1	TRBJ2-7	TGTGGAGCCTCACGGACAGGGGCCCACGAGCAGTACTTC	CGASRTGAHEQYF
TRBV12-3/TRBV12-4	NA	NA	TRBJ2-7	TGTGCCAGCAGCGCCCTGGACGAGCAGTACTTC	CASSALDEQYF
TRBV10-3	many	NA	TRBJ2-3	TGTGCCATCAGGGGGGCAGGGACTTACACAGATACGCAGTATTTT	CAIRGAGTYTDTQYF
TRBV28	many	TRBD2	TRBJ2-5	TGTGCCAGCAGTTCCCTACTGGGACTAGCGGGGGAAGAGACCCAGTACTTC	CASSSLLGLAGEETQYF
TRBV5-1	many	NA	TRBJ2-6	TGCGCCAGCAGCTCCCCTCCCGGGACGAAGACTGGGGCCAACGTCCTGACTTTC	CASSSPPGTKTGANVLTF
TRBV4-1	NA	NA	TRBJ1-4	TGCGCCAGCAGCCGAGGATCAGGGTGGCTGACTAATGAAAAACTGTTTTTT	CASSRGSGWLTNEKLFF
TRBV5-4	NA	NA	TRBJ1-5	TGTGCCAGCAGCTTGTGGGGGCTCGATCAGCCCCAGCATTTT	CASSLWGLDQPQHF